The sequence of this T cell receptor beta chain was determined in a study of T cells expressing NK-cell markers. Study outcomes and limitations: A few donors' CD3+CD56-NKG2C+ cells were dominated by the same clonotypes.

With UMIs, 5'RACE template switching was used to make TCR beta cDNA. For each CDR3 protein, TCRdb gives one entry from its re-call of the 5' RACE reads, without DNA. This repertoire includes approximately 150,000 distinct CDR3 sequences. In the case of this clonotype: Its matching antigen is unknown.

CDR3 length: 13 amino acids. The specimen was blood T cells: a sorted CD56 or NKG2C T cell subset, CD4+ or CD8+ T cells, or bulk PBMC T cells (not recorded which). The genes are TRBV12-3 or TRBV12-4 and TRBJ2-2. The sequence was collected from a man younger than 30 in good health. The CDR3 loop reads CASSPTFDGELFF.